This is a list of T cell receptor beta chains from one sample in a study of cytomegalovirus exposure and HLA in healthy donors. The table came from immunoSEQ multiplex PCR; TCRdb's copy has only in-frame clones and leaves some out. The profile covers about 130,000 clones, with 85% to 90% appearing a single time and roughly 6.7% taken by the ten largest. Sequenced input: PBMCs. The origin of the receptors is a woman in her thirties in good health and CMV-seropositive. CDR3s include the opening cysteine and the closing phenylalanine or tryptophan. D genes are given only for firm matches. Expanded clones get a size class; other rows say once, few or many, or leave the size out.

>once|TRBV28|.|TRBJ1-4|14
CASSPTGHNEKLFF
TGTGCCAGCAGTCCCACAGGCCATAATGAAAAACTGTTTTTT
>few|TRBV28|.|TRBJ1-6|13
CAIGGSYNSPLHF
TGTGCCATCGGGGGCTCCTATAATTCACCCCTCCACTTT
>.|TRBV11-2|TRBD1|TRBJ2-1|16
CASSYRGTGPNNEQFF
TGTGCCAGCAGCTATCGCGGGACAGGGCCCAACAATGAGCAGTTCTTC
>.|TRBV28|.|TRBJ2-7|17
CASSLGGAQGYSYEQYF
TGTGCCAGCAGTTTAGGGGGGGCGCAGGGCTACTCCTACGAGCAGTACTTC
>.|TRBV9|.|TRBJ2-3|20
CASSPPEGRLGPSSTDTQYF
TGTGCCAGCAGCCCTCCCGAGGGAAGACTAGGACCCTCTAGCACAGATACGCAGTATTTT
>.|TRBV5-1|TRBD1|TRBJ1-2|15
CASSRPGQGHYGYTF
TGCGCCAGCAGCCGACCGGGACAGGGACACTATGGCTACACCTTC
>.|TRBV6-1|.|TRBJ2-1|12
CASKEIVAEQFF
TGTGCCAGCAAAGAGATAGTTGCCGAGCAGTTCTTC
>.|TRBV18|.|TRBJ1-2|16
CASSPAWQRINYGYTF
TGTGCCAGCTCACCGGCGTGGCAGCGAATTAACTATGGCTACACCTTC
>.|TRBV18|TRBD2|TRBJ2-1|16
CASSPPQGGRGNEQFF
TGTGCCAGCTCACCCCCACAGGGCGGGAGGGGCAATGAGCAGTTCTTC
>.|TRBV5-6|TRBD2|TRBJ2-5|16
CASSLGPAGGLETQYF
TGTGCCAGCAGCTTGGGGCCAGCGGGGGGGCTGGAGACCCAGTACTTC
>.|TRBV7-2|TRBD1|TRBJ1-2|15
CASSVRDRGLYGYTF
TGTGCCAGCAGCGTACGGGACAGGGGGCTTTATGGCTACACCTTC
>.|TRBV4-1|TRBD1|TRBJ2-7|15
CASSYSQGESYEQYF
TGCGCCAGCAGCTACTCACAGGGGGAGTCCTACGAGCAGTACTTC
>.|TRBV5-1|TRBD1|TRBJ2-7|15
CASSFLGTGYYEQYF
TGCGCCAGCAGCTTCCTCGGGACAGGTTACTACGAGCAGTACTTC
>.|TRBV7-2|.|TRBJ1-2|15
CASSPPWTAFYGYTF
TGTGCCAGCAGCCCTCCGTGGACAGCCTTCTATGGCTACACCTTC
>.|TRBV6-5|.|TRBJ2-1|11
CASSSAGEQFF
TGTGCCAGCAGTTCGGCGGGGGAGCAGTTCTTC
>.|TRBV5-6|TRBD1|TRBJ2-5|16
CASSLGTGASQETQYF
TGTGCCAGCAGCTTGGGGACAGGGGCGAGCCAAGAGACCCAGTACTTC
>.|TRBV7-9|.|TRBJ2-3|14
CASSLSRGTDTQYF
TGTGCCAGCAGCTTGAGTCGGGGCACAGATACGCAGTATTTT
>.|TRBV29-1|.|TRBJ2-7|13
CSVAGGQSYEQYF
TGCAGCGTTGCAGGGGGGCAGTCCTACGAGCAGTACTTC
>.|TRBV7-8|.|TRBJ2-7|12
CASSLPAYEQYF
TGTGCCAGCAGCCTGCCGGCCTACGAGCAGTACTTC
>.|TRBV5-1|.|TRBJ2-2|14
CASSPEVRPRELFF
TGCGCCAGCAGCCCGGAGGTACGGCCAAGGGAGCTGTTTTTT
>.|TRBV20-1|.|TRBJ1-2|9
CSAWAVNTF
TGCAGTGCTTGGGCAGTCAACACCTTC